A selection of T cell receptor beta chains follows, all from one sample in a study of blood T cell repertoires in COVID-19. The table came from immunoSEQ multiplex PCR; TCRdb's copy has only in-frame clones and leaves some out. The sample holds under 250,000 clones; approximately 85% are singletons and the top ten take 8.5% to 9.5%. Sequenced material: PBMCs or T cells enriched from blood (not recorded which). Receptor source: a woman aged 45-65 years with acute COVID-19. CDR3s include the opening cysteine and the closing phenylalanine or tryptophan.

v_call	j_call	cdr3_aa
TRBV18	TRBJ2-5	CASSPGQVIQETQYF
TRBV19	TRBJ1-4	CASSVSGLGNEKLFF
TRBV21-1	TRBJ1-2	CASSKGGGFGYTF
TRBV29-1	TRBJ1-4	CSVGGGRNEKLFF
TRBV10-3	TRBJ1-3	CAISAGTGDHTIYF
TRBV7-2	TRBJ1-1	CASSSTLVGGGEAFF
TRBV12-3/TRBV12-4	TRBJ1-2	CASSPTGSYGYTF
TRBV10-3	TRBJ1-6	CAIRPNDFLPLHF
TRBV7-9	TRBJ2-1	CASSLERTGWDEQFF
TRBV2	TRBJ2-1	CASTLQGGNEQFF
TRBV30	TRBJ1-1	CAWGEGEAFF
TRBV7-6	TRBJ2-5	CASSSGLAGARQETQYF
TRBV5-6	TRBJ1-1	CASSLAQSRLNTEAFF
TRBV10-1	TRBJ2-5	CASRSIDRVAWDQETQYF